The 8 T cell receptor beta chains listed next were all sequenced from one sample in a study of cytomegalovirus exposure and HLA in healthy donors. Use of 60 Vbeta and 13 Jbeta primers characterized the PCR. The protocol was immunoSEQ multiplex PCR, while the TCRdb copy is restricted to in-frame clones and leaves out a portion. Counted here are about 190,000 clones, 75% to 90% occurring once; the ten biggest clones make up roughly 1.3%. Sequencing used PBMCs. Receptors originate from a man aged 25-45 years in good health and CMV-seronegative.

The chain couples TRBV29-1 to TRBJ2-7; 8 bases line up with TRBD1. This CDR3 has 13 residues. Germline CDR1 is SQVTM and CDR2 is ANQGSEA. The trim removed 8 bases at V and 0 bases at J, leaving 6 bases unmatched. The CDR3 loop reads CSCGQGISYEQYF. The CDR3 DNA reads as TGCAGCTGTGGACAGGGCATCTCCTACGAGCAGTACTTC.

The chain joins TRBV13 to TRBJ2-1; weak D call: TRBD2 (8 bases). The ends were cut back, 6 bases at V and 9 bases at J, with 21 bases in the middle. Germline V gene lookup returns CDR1 PRHDT and CDR2 FYEKMQ (reference sequence). This CDR3 has 15 amino acids. The CDR3 sequence is CASRAGVPGGGEQFF. CDR3 in DNA: TGTGCCAGCAGAGCGGGAGTCCCAGGGGGGGGTGAGCAGTTCTTC.

V and J are TRBV7-9 and TRBJ2-7, with D possibly matching TRBD2 (5 bases). The germline gives CDR1 SEHNR, CDR2 FQNEAQ (reference sequence). This CDR3 is built from 14 residues. The V and J ends lost 5 bases and 2 bases respectively, with 13 bases between them. As DNA, the CDR3 is TGTGCCAGCAGCGGGCCGAGGGCAACCTACGAGCAGTACTTC. Translated, it gives CASSGPRATYEQYF.

The chain is built from TRBV6-5 and TRBJ1-3, with a tentative D call TRBD1 (5 bases). Per the germline V gene, CDR1 is MNHEY and CDR2 is SVGAGI. CDR3 length equals 14 residues. Trimming cost V 8 bases and J 0 bases, with 11 bases left between them. CDR3 in amino acids: CASARGTSGNTIYF. The CDR3 DNA reads TGTGCCAGCGCGCGGGGGACCTCTGGAAACACCATATATTTT.

The chain couples TRBV28 to TRBJ1-2, with TRBD1 matching over 10 bases. There are 16 residues in the CDR3. The germline gives CDR1 MDHEN, CDR2 SYDVKM. V gave up 5 bases and J gave up 4 bases; unmatched junction bases: 10. The CDR3 is CASSGLPGQGTYGYTF. DNA of the CDR3: TGTGCCAGCAGTGGGCTTCCGGGACAGGGGACCTATGGCTACACCTTC.

The chain joins TRBV11-2 to TRBJ1-6, with D maybe TRBD1 (6 bases). Germline-derived CDR1 and CDR2 are SGHAT and FQNNGV. CDR3 length: 13 residues. V dropped 5 bases and J dropped 9 bases, with 11 bases sitting between them. The CDR3 DNA is TGTGCCAGCAGCCCCACAGGGAGTTCACCCCTCCACTTT. Translated: CASSPTGSSPLHF.

The chain links TRBV27 to TRBJ1-2; 7 bases map to TRBD1. This CDR3 is built from 12 residues. With 7 bases clipped from V and 8 bases from J, the junction kept 7 bases outside the gene matches. Germline V lookup: CDR1 MNHEY, CDR2 SMNVEV (reference sequence). CDR3 loop: CASTSTGRGYTF. In nucleotides, the CDR3 is TGTGCCAGCACCTCGACAGGGCGGGGCTACACCTTC.

CDR3 coding DNA: TGTGCCAGCAGCTCCTTCCTCGGGACAACTCCGATGACTTTCTTT. Encoded protein: CASSSFLGTTPMTFF. The chain employs TRBV7-9 and TRBJ1-1, with TRBD1 as a possible D gene (6 bases). CDR1 is SEHNR and CDR2 is FQNEAQ in the germline V gene (reference sequence). CDR3 length: 15 residues. The ends were cut back, 4 bases at V and 12 bases at J, with 24 bases in the middle.